The following is a T cell receptor beta chain sequence with its context. Its antigen is unidentified. These data originate in a study of shared clonotypes between healthy human individuals. Trimming stripped 4 bases from V and 3 bases from J, with 13 bases between. Germline values: CDR1 MNHEY, CDR2 SMNVEV (reference sequence). The CDR3 is made up of 14 amino acids. Profiling relied on immunoSEQ multiplex PCR, and the TCRdb table lists in-frame clones only, not all of them. The table includes hundreds of thousands of clones, 92% detected once. Broader study findings: The study generally estimated greater richness for naive than memory subsets.

CD8 cells classed as naive were CD45RO-negative and positively selected for CCR7, excluding terminally differentiated effector memory CD45RA+ cells. The specimen sequenced was naive CD8+ T cells sorted from blood. J is TRBJ2-7 and V is TRBV27, with no clear D. This TCR came from a man aged 25-45 years in good health. CDR3 residues: CASSSSLRYYEQYF. Written as DNA, the CDR3 is TGTGCCAGCAGTTCCTCCTTACGGTACTACGAGCAGTACTTC.